This T cell receptor (beta chain) was documented in a study of human T cells and chemical hapten exposure (TCRdb year 2021). Some background on the complete study: The libraries were sequenced as a pool, and the TCR yield per sample differed mostly because of small variations in library volumes within the pool. In alopecia patients, the study followed how the peripheral blood TCR repertoire changed in vivo over primary and secondary sensitization to diphenylcyclopropenone (DPC), a hapten. From each blood RNA sample, both TCR alpha and TCR beta chains were sequenced.

Findings and caveats that apply to the study as a whole: No change with DPC sensitization was found in the number of TCRs above 1 in 1000 frequency, and no evidence of global repertoire structure alterations was found. Repeated subsampling changed both the strength of the expansion versus patch-test correlation and the threshold at which the correlation became significant.

This clonotype showed up many times. Its antigen is unknown. Per-base qualities were not stored, and no clone one base away is much larger. The CDR1 and CDR2 encoded by the germline V gene are SGHVS and FNYEAQ. The germline V end is reduced by 4 bases and the J end by 6 bases; junction bases left unmatched: 4. The CDR3 runs 15 amino acids, cysteine and phenylalanine included. CDR3 DNA is the only sequence kept; it has 45 bases, read in frame from the first base. The sample's time point label, decoded: healthy volunteer bleed at 6 weeks. Unfractionated whole blood was collected in Tempus Blood RNA tubes, and total RNA was extracted from that blood. Four or five healthy volunteers acted as controls for TCR sequencing and had blood drawn at day 0, 2 weeks and 6 weeks. The method behind the library was RACE. Reads for this sample came from a NextSeq 500. During library preparation, unique molecular identifiers were attached to individual cDNA molecules so that TCRs could be counted quantitatively and reproducibly. Regarding the original processing steps: A median of roughly 98,000 TCRs per sample was observed, with a range of 23,224 to 690,600. V, J and CDR3 annotation of the TCR reads was performed with the Decombinator software suite. For the PS versus PT1 abundance plots, all samples were subsampled to the same number of TCRs (28,000). TCRs were defined as expanded if absent before sensitization and observed at least eight times at the 2-week time point. The public sequencing data were trimmed at Q25 with fastp and processed into clonotypes with MiXCR by TCRdb, which kept only in-frame beta chains. Under each unique CDR3 protein, matching rows form one entry showing the most common genes and DNA. These V and J calls are TCRdb output, not the study's own analysis. Present in this sample are about 77,000 distinct CDR3 sequences, about 8.6% of which were seen just once. The biggest ten clones account for 1.7% of the sample.

The V and J genes are TRBV7-6 and TRBJ1-6; 9 junctional bases match TRBD1. The sequenced sample consisted of whole blood. The receptor's source is a female donor in good health. Some clones in this sample may be carry-over from other donors' samples. The CDR3 region: CASSWGQGGNSPLHF. The DNA reads TGTGCCAGCAGCTGGGGACAGGGTGGTAATTCACCCCTCCACTTT.